This T cell receptor (beta chain) was recorded in a study of blood T cell repertoires in COVID-19. CDR3 length: 16 residues. V shed 4 bases and J shed 5 bases, with 20 bases lying between them. Germline CDR1 MNHEY, CDR2 SVGEGT. Sequencing was performed with immunoSEQ multiplex PCR; in TCRdb, only in-frame clones are kept and a portion is missing. The sample yields hundreds of thousands of clones, roughly 90% seen once. This chain links TRBV6-2 or TRBV6-3 with TRBJ1-1; the D gene is possibly TRBD1 (6 bases). Input material: peripheral blood. This receptor was identified in a woman aged 50 to 60 with active or convalescent COVID-19. In DNA form, the CDR3 reads TGTGCCAGCAGTTTCCCGACAGGTGGGCCGAGGACTGAAGCTTTCTTT. Its protein product is CASSFPTGGPRTEAFF.